The clone carrying this T cell receptor (beta chain) has a handful of counts. Specified time point: patch test 1, 2 weeks after DPC sensitization. As to treatment: therapeutic diphenylcyclopropenone sensitization with weekly scalp DPC. The data are from a study of human T cells and chemical hapten exposure. Study context: Chiefly women, the patients showed alopecia areata, totalis or universalis.

The CDR3 extends over 16 amino acids. Germline V gives CDR1 MNHEY, CDR2 SVGAGI. V lost 2 bases and J 0 bases, leaving 13 bases between the germline ends. TCRdb re-called the RACE reads through MiXCR, storing one row per CDR3 protein. This table holds some 400,000 distinct CDR3 sequences, nearly 5% found once. The chain has TRBV6-5 and TRBJ1-1; D may be TRBD1 (5 bases). This sample comprised whole blood, obtained in connection with sensitization to the hapten diphenylcyclopropenone (DPC). The sequence was obtained from a woman in her fifties or sixties with alopecia areata. Some clones in this sample may be carry-over from other donors' samples. The CDR3 coding sequence is TGTGCCAGCAGTTACCAGATGGGGGGAATGAACACTGAAGCTTTCTTT. Amino acid sequence: CASSYQMGGMNTEAFF.